This TCR beta chain was found in a study of blood T cells in healthy people across ages. This clonotype was counted between two and nine times. This CDR3 contains 12 residues. V lost 6 bases to trimming and J lost 11 bases, with 15 bases between them. Germline-derived CDR1 and CDR2 are LGHNT and FRNRAP. A second PCR, run for about 7 to 11 cycles, used a sample-barcoded 5' primer plus a J-beta primer mix. Template switching added a 12-random-nucleotide identifier to every cDNA molecule. A single record per CDR3 protein comes from TCRdb applying MiXCR to the 5' RACE reads. The profile shows about 1.4 million distinct CDR3 sequences, approximately 60% of them singletons.

The sequencing sample was made of blood. The clonotype comes from a man younger than 35 in good health. This chain connects TRBV12-5 to TRBJ2-3; D gene uncertain. The chain's CDR3 is CASGPTGRLQYF. In nucleotides, the CDR3 is TGTGCTAGTGGCCCAACGGGCCGATTGCAGTATTTT.